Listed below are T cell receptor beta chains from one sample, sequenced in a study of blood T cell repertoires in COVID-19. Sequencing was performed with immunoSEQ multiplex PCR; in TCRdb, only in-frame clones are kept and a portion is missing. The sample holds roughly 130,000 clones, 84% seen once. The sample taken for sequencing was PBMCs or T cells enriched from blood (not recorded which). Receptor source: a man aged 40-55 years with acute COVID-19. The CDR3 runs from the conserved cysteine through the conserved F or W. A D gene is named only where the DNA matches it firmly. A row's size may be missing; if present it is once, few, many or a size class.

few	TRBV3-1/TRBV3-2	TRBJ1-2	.	TGTGCCAGCAGCCAAGAGATCGGTAGGGAACCAGGGCTATATGGCTACACCTTC	CASSQEIGREPGLYGYTF
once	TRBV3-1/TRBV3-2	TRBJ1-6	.	TGTGCCAGCAGCCAAGATTGGCCAAATTCACCCCTCCACTTT	CASSQDWPNSPLHF
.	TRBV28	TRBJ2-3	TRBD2	TGTGCCAGCAGTTCGATTGGGGGGGGTGGCACAGATACGCAGTATTTT	CASSSIGGGGTDTQYF
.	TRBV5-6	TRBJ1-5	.	TGTGCCAGCAGCTTGTTCCGGGTGGGAGCGTCTCAGCCCCAGCATTTT	CASSLFRVGASQPQHF
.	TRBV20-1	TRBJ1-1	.	TGCAGTGCACAGGGGAACACTGAAGCTTTCTTT	CSAQGNTEAFF
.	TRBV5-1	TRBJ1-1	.	TGCGCCAGCAGCTTGACAGGGCCCAACACTGAAGCTTTCTTT	CASSLTGPNTEAFF
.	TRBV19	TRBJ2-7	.	TGTGCCAGTAGTACCCTTAGCGGATACGAGCAGTACTTC	CASSTLSGYEQYF
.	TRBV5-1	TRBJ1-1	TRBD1	TGCGCCAGCAGCCGGACAGGGAACACTGAAGCTTTCTTT	CASSRTGNTEAFF
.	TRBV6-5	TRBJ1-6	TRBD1	TGTGCCAGCAGACCCCCGGGACAGGGAAATTCACCCCTCCACTTT	CASRPPGQGNSPLHF
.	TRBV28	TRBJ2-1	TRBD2	TGTGCCAGCAGTTCCGGGACTAGCAGAAACAATGAGCAGTTCTTC	CASSSGTSRNNEQFF
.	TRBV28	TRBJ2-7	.	TGTGCCAGCCCTGGGACTTCCGGGGAGCAGTACTTC	CASPGTSGEQYF
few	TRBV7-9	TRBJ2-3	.	TGTGCCAGCAGCCCTGTCGTGGGAGCGGGTTTCACAGATACGCAGTATTTT	CASSPVVGAGFTDTQYF
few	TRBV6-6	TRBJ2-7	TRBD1	TGTGCCAGCAGAAAAGACAGGGAGACTTACTACGAGCAGTACTTC	CASRKDRETYYEQYF
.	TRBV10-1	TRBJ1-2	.	TGCGCCAGCAGCCAGAGGACAGTCTATGGCTACACCTTC	CASSQRTVYGYTF
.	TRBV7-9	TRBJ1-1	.	TGTGCCAGCAGCCCGGGAGCTCCTGAAGCTTTCTTT	CASSPGAPEAFF
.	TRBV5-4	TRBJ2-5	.	TGTGCCAGCAGCGTGCGGGGACAAGAGACCCAGTACTTC	CASSVRGQETQYF
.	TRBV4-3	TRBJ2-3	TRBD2	TGCGCCAGCAGCCAACAAGCGGGGGTGGGAGATACGCAGTATTTT	CASSQQAGVGDTQYF
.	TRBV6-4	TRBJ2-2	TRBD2	TGTGCCAGCAGAAAGACTAGCGGGAACACCGGGGAGCTGTTTTTT	CASRKTSGNTGELFF
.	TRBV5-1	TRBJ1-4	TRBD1	TGCGCCAGCAGTCTGGGACAGGGGAATGAAAAACTGTTTTTT	CASSLGQGNEKLFF
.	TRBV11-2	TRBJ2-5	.	TGTGCCAGCAGTCAGATGGGGCAGACCCAGTACTTC	CASSQMGQTQYF
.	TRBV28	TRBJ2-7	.	TGTGCCAGCAGTTATGGCAACTACGAGCAGTACTTC	CASSYGNYEQYF
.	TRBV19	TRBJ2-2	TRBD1	TGTGCCAGTGGCCGGACAGGGTCCCCCGGGGAGCTGTTTTTT	CASGRTGSPGELFF
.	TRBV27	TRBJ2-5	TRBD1	TGTGCCAGCAGTTTTATGGGACAGGGAGAGACCCAGTACTTC	CASSFMGQGETQYF
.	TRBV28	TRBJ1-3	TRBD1	TGTGCCAGCAGTTGGACAGGGGCTTTAAGGAACACCATATATTTT	CASSWTGALRNTIYF
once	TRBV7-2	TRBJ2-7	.	TGTGCCAGCAGCTTAGCCGGGACTTACTCCTACGAGCAGTACTTC	CASSLAGTYSYEQYF
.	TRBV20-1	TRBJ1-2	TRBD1	TGCAGTGATGCAGGGGGCCATGGCTACACCTTC	CSDAGGHGYTF
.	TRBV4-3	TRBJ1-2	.	TGCGCCAGCAGCCACTTGACTGGATATGGCTACACCTTC	CASSHLTGYGYTF
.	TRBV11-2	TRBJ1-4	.	TGTGCCAGCAGCTTAGAGTGGCAGTTTAATGAAAAACTGTTTTTT	CASSLEWQFNEKLFF
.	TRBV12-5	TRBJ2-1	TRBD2	TGTGCTAGTGGTTTGACACCAAGACTAGCGGGAGGTAATGAGCAGTTCTTC	CASGLTPRLAGGNEQFF
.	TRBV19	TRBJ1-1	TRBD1	TGTGCCAGTAGTACCCCCGGGACAGGGATGAACACTGAAGCTTTCTTT	CASSTPGTGMNTEAFF
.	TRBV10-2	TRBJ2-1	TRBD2	TGCGCCAGCAGTGTCCCGGGACTAGTAGGCAATGAGCAGTTCTTC	CASSVPGLVGNEQFF
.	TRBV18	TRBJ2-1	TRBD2	TGTGCCAGCTCACCATCACTAGCGGGAGGGCCGAGTGAGCAGTTCTTC	CASSPSLAGGPSEQFF
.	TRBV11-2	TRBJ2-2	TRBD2	TGTGCCAGCAAACGGGGGGGAAGCCGGGAGCTGTTTTTT	CASKRGGSRELFF
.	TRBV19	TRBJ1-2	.	TGTGCCAGCCGGAGCGGGGGTGGGGTACTTGATGGCTACACCTTC	CASRSGGGVLDGYTF
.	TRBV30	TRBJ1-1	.	TGTGCCTGGATGAGGGACACTGAAGCTTTCTTT	CAWMRDTEAFF
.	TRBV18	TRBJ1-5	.	TGTGCCAGCTCACCACTAAGGGGTGGAATCGGTTTTCAGCCCCAGCATTTT	CASSPLRGGIGFQPQHF
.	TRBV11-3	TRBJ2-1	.	TGTGCCAGCAGCTTAGTCCCCAGTGAGCAGTTCTTC	CASSLVPSEQFF
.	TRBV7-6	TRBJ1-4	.	TGTGCCAGCAGCTTAGCTGGGGCAGATAGTAATGAAAAACTGTTTTTT	CASSLAGADSNEKLFF
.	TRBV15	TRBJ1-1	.	TGTGCCACCAGCAGAGAGCGAGGATTTTCCACTGAAGCTTTCTTT	CATSRERGFSTEAFF
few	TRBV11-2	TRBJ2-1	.	TGTGCCAGCAGCTACCCAACGGGTTTCTTCAATGAGCAGTTCTTC	CASSYPTGFFNEQFF
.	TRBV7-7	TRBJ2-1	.	TGTGCCAGCAGCTTAGGGTGGGACACCTCCTACAATGAGCAGTTCTTC	CASSLGWDTSYNEQFF
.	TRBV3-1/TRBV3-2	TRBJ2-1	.	TGTGCCAGCAGCCAAGACACGGGATATCACAATGAGCAGTTCTTC	CASSQDTGYHNEQFF
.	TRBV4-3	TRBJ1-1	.	TGCGCCAGCAGCCCTTTAGGAGACAGTGAAGCTTTCTTT	CASSPLGDSEAFF
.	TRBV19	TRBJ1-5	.	TGTGCCAGTAGTAAAGGTCCGAGGAGTCAGCCCCAGCATTTT	CASSKGPRSQPQHF
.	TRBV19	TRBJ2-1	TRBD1	TGTGCCAGTAGTATGTGGGACAGGCCCTCCTACAATGAGCAGTTCTTC	CASSMWDRPSYNEQFF
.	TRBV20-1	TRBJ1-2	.	TGCAGTGCACCGGACATGACGGGCTACACCTTC	CSAPDMTGYTF
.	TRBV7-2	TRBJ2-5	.	TGTGCCAGCAGTTCCGCCGGAGGGTGGGAGACCCAGTACTTC	CASSSAGGWETQYF
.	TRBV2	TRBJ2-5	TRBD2	TGTGCCAGCAGTGTTGGACTAGCGGAAGAGACCCAGTACTTC	CASSVGLAEETQYF
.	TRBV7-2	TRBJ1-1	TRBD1	TGTGCCAGCAGCTCGACAGGGATGAACACTGAAGCTTTCTTT	CASSSTGMNTEAFF
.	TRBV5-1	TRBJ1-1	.	TGCGCCAGCAGCTTCGTAAGCATGAACACTGAAGCTTTCTTT	CASSFVSMNTEAFF
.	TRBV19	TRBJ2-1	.	TGTGCCAGTAGTATAGATGACGCGACACCTGACAATGAGCAGTTCTTC	CASSIDDATPDNEQFF
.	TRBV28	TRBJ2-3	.	TGTGCCAGCAGCCATTCAATGGGGAGCAGCACAGATACGCAGTATTTT	CASSHSMGSSTDTQYF